This TCR beta chain comes out of a study of T cell responses to AZD1222 COVID-19 vaccine. Clones were sequenced by immunoSEQ multiplex PCR, and TCRdb holds only the in-frame ones, with some missing. The table has 150,000 or so clones, around 93% seen once; the top ten hold about 4%. Germline V gene lookup returns CDR1 SGHVS and CDR2 FNYEAQ. This CDR3 is built from 15 residues. V shed 1 base and J shed 0 bases, with 9 bases lying between them. The specimen comprised peripheral blood, sampled 28 days after the second AZD1222 dose. The chain has TRBV7-6 and TRBJ2-5; no definite D call. The receptor's source is an adult who received the AZD1222 COVID-19 vaccine. The CDR3 loop is CASSLGPRNQETQYF. The CDR3 coding sequence is TGTGCCAGCAGCTTAGGTCCTCGGAACCAAGAGACCCAGTACTTC.